One sample yielded the 28 T cell receptor beta chains listed below, sequenced in a study of human T cells and chemical hapten exposure. Someone pulled total RNA out of unfractionated whole blood. MiXCR, run by TCRdb on the 5' RACE reads, gives a single entry per CDR3 protein. The sample lists more than 60,000 distinct CDR3 sequences, roughly 15% occurring once. These receptors originate from a female donor in good health.

The chain links TRBV11-2 to TRBJ2-5; 9 positions agree with TRBD1. CDR1 SGHAT and CDR2 FQNNGV come from the germline V gene. CDR3 length: 14 amino acids. Trimming at V came to 2 bases and at J to 5 bases, leaving 3 bases not matched to a gene. In nucleotides, the CDR3 is TGTGCCAGCAGCTTAAACAGGGGGCTGGAGACCCAGTACTTC. Translating gives CASSLNRGLETQYF. The full variable domain, completed using reference TRBV11-2 and TRBJ2-5, is EAGVAQSPRYKIIEKRQSVAFWCNPISGHATLYWYQQILGQGPKLLIQFQNNGVVDDSQLPKDRFSAERLKGVDSTLKIQPAKLEDSAVYLCASSLNRGLETQYFGPGTRLLVL.

This clonotype was seen only a few times. Here the CDR3 reads CASRADRLNTEAFF. The CDR3 DNA reads TGTGCCAGCAGGGCGGACAGGTTGAACACTGAAGCTTTCTTT. The chain links TRBV6-1 to TRBJ1-1, with 7 bases aligning to TRBD1. The CDR3 contains 14 residues. CDR1 is MNHNS and CDR2 is SASEGT in the germline V gene. The junction had 4 bases not matched to a gene; V was cut back by 6 bases and J by 0 bases.

This clonotype came up a few times. The chain uses TRBV30 and TRBJ1-2, with TRBD1 as a possible D gene (6 bases). The CDR3 sequence is 16 residues long. Germline CDR1 is GTSNPN and CDR2 is SVGIG (reference sequence). V was trimmed by 1 base and J by 0 bases, leaving 15 bases between them. CDR3 loop: CAWSGDRITANYGYTF. CDR3 coding DNA: TGTGCCTGGAGTGGTGACAGGATAACAGCTAACTATGGCTACACCTTC.

This rearrangement joins TRBV11-2 to TRBJ2-4, with a tentative D call TRBD2 (6 bases). V lost 2 bases and J 6 bases, leaving 14 bases between the germline ends. The CDR3 totals 15 residues. Germline CDR1 SGHAT, CDR2 FQNNGV. This chain's CDR3 is CASSLLKARGNIQYF. CDR3 in DNA: TGTGCCAGCAGCTTACTGAAGGCGCGGGGAAACATTCAGTACTTC.

The chain couples TRBV5-1 to TRBJ2-5; 14 bases map to TRBD2. This CDR3 is 15 amino acids long. The V segment lost 6 bases and the J segment 5 bases; nucleotides outside the gene matches: 6. In germline, CDR1 is SGHRS, CDR2 YFSETQ. CDR3 DNA: TGCGCCAGCACCAGAGGGACTAGCGGGAGTGAGACCCAGTACTTC. This sequence encodes CASTRGTSGSETQYF.

This clonotype was found many times. The rearrangement links TRBV29-1 to TRBJ2-7, with D possibly TRBD1 on 5 matching bases. Germline V CDR1 and CDR2: SQVTM, ANQGSEA. With 4 bases removed from V and 2 bases from J, the gap between germline ends came to 9 bases. The CDR3 is 12 residues long. CDR3 nucleotides: TGCAGCGTTGCGGACACCACCTACGAGCAGTACTTC. This sequence encodes CSVADTTYEQYF.

This clonotype was counted only a few times. The chain combines TRBV7-9 with TRBJ2-1; TRBD2 agrees at 12 bases. This CDR3 is built from 17 residues. V was clipped by 5 bases and J by 5 bases; unmatched bases: 10. Germline CDR1 SEHNR, CDR2 FQNEAQ (reference sequence). The CDR3 DNA sequence: TGTGCCAGCAGCGGGACGACTAGCGGGAGCCCAAACAATGAGCAGTTCTTC. This sequence encodes CASSGTTSGSPNNEQFF.

The V gene is TRBV7-2, the J gene TRBJ2-4, with D maybe TRBD1 (6 bases). The CDR3 runs to 13 residues. V gave up 5 bases and J gave up 8 bases, with 13 bases separating them. Germline CDR1 and CDR2: SGHTA and FQGNSA. DNA for the CDR3: TGTGCCAGCAGCCAGAACGAGGGGGACATTCAGTACTTC. This codes for CASSQNEGDIQYF.

In this sample, this clonotype turned up a few times. The chain combines TRBV30 with TRBJ1-1, with D unresolved. Germline V gene lookup returns CDR1 GTSNPN and CDR2 SVGIG (reference sequence). The CDR3 contains 14 residues. V was pared by 1 base and J by 1 base, with 10 bases between. CDR3 nucleotides: TGTGCCTGGAGTGGGGGATCAGGGAACACTGAAGCTTTCTTT. This encodes CAWSGGSGNTEAFF.

This clonotype was picked up a small number of times. The V and J genes are TRBV7-9 and TRBJ1-3; D is unresolved. V dropped 5 bases and J dropped 2 bases, with 13 bases sitting between them. In germline, CDR1 is SEHNR, CDR2 FQNEAQ (reference sequence). The CDR3 totals 15 residues. The CDR3 sequence is CASSPDGRAGNTIYF. The CDR3 nucleotides read TGTGCCAGCAGCCCCGACGGGCGCGCTGGAAACACCATATATTTT.

This clonotype was observed a handful of times. This chain connects TRBV20-1 to TRBJ2-3; the match to TRBD2 covers 12 bases. This CDR3 has 18 residues. V dropped 0 bases and J dropped 8; count of bases not matched to a gene: 15. CDR1 and CDR2 from the germline V gene are DFQATT and SNEGSKA (reference sequence). CDR3 in DNA: TGCAGTGCTAGAGATCGGTCTAGCGGGGGGGCCGATTCGGGTACGCAGTATTTT. Amino acids: CSARDRSSGGADSGTQYF.

The chain joins TRBV19 to TRBJ2-1, with TRBD1 matching 9 bases. J was trimmed by 5 bases and V by 9 bases; bases with no gene match: 5. Germline CDR1 reads LNHDA; CDR2 reads SQIVND (reference sequence). This CDR3 region has 13 residues. CDR3: CASSGTGHNEQFF. CDR3 bases: TGTGCCAGCTCAGGGACAGGGCACAATGAGCAGTTCTTC.

J is TRBJ1-1 and V is TRBV6-1; a possible D gene is TRBD1 (6 bases). This CDR3 has 14 residues. Trimming removed 7 bases at V and 5 bases at J, with 17 bases between. Germline CDR1 is MNHNS and CDR2 is SASEGT. CDR3 amino acids: CASTRGGRGTEAFF. CDR3 nucleotide sequence: TGTGCCAGCACCCGAGGGGGGCGCGGGACTGAAGCTTTCTTT.

The V and J genes are TRBV11-2 and TRBJ2-2; 9 bases match TRBD1. Germline V CDR1 and CDR2: SGHAT, FQNNGV. The CDR3 runs to 15 residues. After removal of 5 bases from V and 3 bases from J, the junction contained 4 bases not matched to a gene. The CDR3 here is CASSPGQGYTGELFF. CDR3 DNA sequence: TGTGCCAGCAGCCCCGGACAGGGGTACACCGGGGAGCTGTTTTTT.

This clonotype was recorded a few times. The chain is built from TRBV20-1 and TRBJ2-7, with TRBD1 matching 10 bases. V was pared by 5 bases and J by 6 bases, with 13 bases of the junction left unmatched. Germline V gene data show CDR1 as DFQATT and CDR2 as SNEGSKA (reference sequence). The CDR3 runs to 15 residues. CDR3 DNA sequence: TGCAGTGCTCCCGGGACAGGGGTGGCCTCTAGCGAGCAGTACTTC. Translation: CSAPGTGVASSEQYF.

This clonotype was seen repeatedly, ten times or more. The chain employs TRBV7-2 and TRBJ2-3; TRBD1 might be the D (6 bases). The CDR3 extends over 13 amino acids. Per the germline V gene, CDR1 is SGHTA and CDR2 is FQGNSA. V was shortened by 5 bases and J by 5 bases, with 11 bases between the two germline ends. CDR3 amino acids: CASSPDRRDTQYF. Written as DNA, the CDR3 is TGTGCCAGCAGCCCCGACAGGAGAGATACGCAGTATTTT.

The chain combines TRBV6-2 or TRBV6-3 with TRBJ2-3, with 9 bases aligning to TRBD2. The CDR3 consists of 16 residues. The V gene's germline CDR1 is MNHEY and CDR2 SVGEGT. The V gene end was trimmed by 2 bases and the J gene end by 4 bases; junction bases not matched to a gene: 7. CDR3 residues: CASSYPASGTSDTQYF. Written as DNA, the CDR3 is TGTGCCAGCAGTTACCCGGCTAGCGGGACTTCAGATACGCAGTATTTT.

The table lists this clonotype with many counts. The chain uses TRBV27 and TRBJ2-1; TRBD2 matches 9 bases. The germline CDR1 and CDR2 sequences are MNHEY and SMNVEV (reference sequence). This CDR3 has 14 amino acids. The J segment lost 5 bases and the V segment lost 7 bases, leaving 6 bases of the junction unmatched. DNA of the CDR3: TGTGCCAGCAAACGAGCGGGAGGACACAATGAGCAGTTCTTC. The encoded protein is CASKRAGGHNEQFF.

This clonotype was counted a few times. The rearrangement joins TRBV20-1 to TRBJ2-3, with TRBD2 matching 7 bases. This CDR3 region has 12 residues. The germline V gene encodes CDR1 DFQATT and CDR2 SNEGSKA (reference sequence). Trimming took 8 bases from V and 4 from J; bases not matched to a gene: 6. The CDR3 region has the DNA TGCAGTTCGGTGGGGGGGGCAGATACGCAGTATTTT. Translated: CSSVGGADTQYF.

This sequence joins TRBV2 and TRBJ1-1; 10 bases fit TRBD1. This CDR3 region has 15 residues. Germline values: CDR1 SNHLY, CDR2 FYNNEI. After removal of 5 bases from V and 3 bases from J, the junction contained 6 bases not matched to a gene. This CDR3 is CASSPGDRGYTEAFF. The CDR3 coding sequence is TGTGCCAGCAGTCCCGGGGACAGGGGTTACACTGAAGCTTTCTTT.

The table lists this clonotype with a few counts. The rearrangement uses TRBV10-3 and TRBJ2-3, with 9 bases lining up with TRBD2. The CDR3 extends over 19 amino acids. The junction had 16 bases not matched to a gene; V was cut back by 5 bases and J by 1 base. Looked up from germline, CDR1 is ENHRY and CDR2 is SYGVKD. The CDR3 reads CAISTARGSGGPGTDTQYF. The DNA for the CDR3 is TGTGCCATCAGTACCGCCCGTGGTAGCGGGGGCCCCGGCACAGATACGCAGTATTTT.

Only a few counts were recorded for this clonotype. This chain uses TRBV7-2 with TRBJ2-7, with D possibly being TRBD1 (5 bases). The CDR3 spans 14 residues. V gave up 1 base and J gave up 5 bases, with 12 bases separating them. In germline, CDR1 is SGHTA, CDR2 FQGNSA. This CDR3 reads CASSLESGRNEQYF. In DNA form, the CDR3 reads TGTGCCAGCAGCTTAGAGTCAGGGCGTAACGAGCAGTACTTC.

Here the CDR3 DNA reads TGCGCCAGCAGCCAAGGGGAGCTAGCGGGGGGGCGATCAGATACGCAGTATTTT. Its protein product is CASSQGELAGGRSDTQYF. The chain uses TRBV4-1 and TRBJ2-3; 12 nucleotides align to TRBD2. The CDR3 runs to 18 residues. Germline CDR1 is MGHRA and CDR2 is YSYEKL. After removal of 1 base from V and 4 bases from J, the junction contained 9 bases not matched to a gene.

The chain combines TRBV7-9 with TRBJ1-2, with 10 bases matching TRBD1. This CDR3 region has 14 residues. V shed 7 bases, J shed 3 bases, and the junction held 5 bases outside the gene matches. Germline CDR1 and CDR2: SEHNR and FQNEAQ (reference sequence). CDR3 sequence (DNA): TGTGCCAGCATCCCGACAGGGGGCCACTATGGCTACACCTTC. It encodes CASIPTGGHYGYTF.

This rearrangement joins TRBV3-1 to TRBJ2-3; 8 bases are shared with TRBD2. The V gene end was trimmed by 4 bases and the J gene end by 6 bases; junction bases not matched to a gene: 12. This CDR3 has 16 amino acids. Germline V CDR1 and CDR2: LGHDT, YNNKEL (reference sequence). CDR3 DNA: TGTGCCAGCAGCCCCGTAGCGGGAAGAATGGGGGATACGCAGTATTTT. It yields the protein CASSPVAGRMGDTQYF.

This clonotype was observed many times. This chain joins TRBV28 and TRBJ1-1; D not resolved. The germline CDR1 and CDR2 sequences are MDHEN and SYDVKM. Trimming removed 7 bases at V and 6 bases at J, with 12 bases between. The CDR3 extends over 12 amino acids. CDR3 protein: CASTTPASEAFF. The CDR3 DNA reads TGTGCCAGCACCACGCCCGCGTCTGAAGCTTTCTTT.

The chain links TRBV6-5 to TRBJ2-1, with D possibly matching TRBD1 (6 bases). The CDR3 runs 15 residues. The germline V gene has CDR1 MNHEY and CDR2 SVGAGI. V was shortened by 6 bases and J by 0 bases, with 12 bases between the two germline ends. CDR3 amino acids: CASRRTGSSYNEQFF. The CDR3, as DNA: TGTGCCAGCAGGCGTACAGGGAGCTCCTACAATGAGCAGTTCTTC.

This clonotype came up a few times. The genes are TRBV24-1 and TRBJ2-1, with 10 bases lining up with TRBD2. Germline CDR1 is KGHDR and CDR2 is SFDVKD. The CDR3 loop spans 15 amino acids. Trimming at V came to 6 bases and at J to 7 bases, leaving 8 bases not matched to a gene. This CDR3 is CATSSGLATRNEQFF. The CDR3 nucleotides are TGTGCCACCAGTTCGGGACTAGCGACACGGAATGAGCAGTTCTTC.